One sample yielded the 2 T cell receptor beta chains listed below, sequenced in a study of shared clonotypes between healthy human individuals. Clones were sequenced by immunoSEQ multiplex PCR, and TCRdb holds only the in-frame ones, with some missing. Of approximately 1,500,000 clones listed, 96% are singletons. Specimen: naive CD4+ T cells sorted from blood. Subset: CD45RA+ positively selected. The receptors here all came from a man between 25 and 39 years old in good health.

V is TRBV7-9 and J is TRBJ2-3, with D possibly TRBD2 on 6 matching bases. CDR1 is SEHNR, CDR2 FQNEAQ, per germline (reference sequence). The CDR3 is made up of 13 amino acids. The ends were cut back, 9 bases at V and 3 bases at J, with 13 bases in the middle. CDR3 in DNA: TGTGCCAGTAGAGGTGGGGGGACAGATACGCAGTATTTT. Residues: CASRGGGTDTQYF.

This chain uses TRBV21-1 with TRBJ2-1; the table's D call, TRBD2, was not checked against the DNA. TRBV21-1 is labeled a pseudogene. CDR3 length: 18 amino acids. The CDR3 DNA reads TGTGCCAGCACCCAAACAAAGAACAATAGCGGGATACGGAATGAGCAGTTCTTC. Protein sequence: CASTQTKNNSGIRNEQFF.